This note documents a single T cell receptor beta chain sequence. The data stem from a study of T cell changes during pregnancy in multiple sclerosis. The germline CDR1 and CDR2 sequences are SGHDT and YYEEEE. The CDR3 has 15 residues. Losses at the gene ends were 3 bases for V and 2 bases for J; bases not matched to a gene: 3. TCRdb keeps only in-frame clones here, not all; method: immunoSEQ multiplex PCR. The sample lists more than 65,000 clones, roughly 96% occurring once. This receptor was obtained from a female donor with multiple sclerosis, enrolled in a pregnancy study. The J gene is TRBJ2-7, the V gene TRBV5-6, with TRBD2 identical over 12 bases. The specimen was peripheral blood, collected in the second trimester of pregnancy. The CDR3 coding sequence is TGTGCCAGCAGCTCCCCTAGCGGGAGGGCCTACGAGCAGTACTTC. Encoded protein: CASSSPSGRAYEQYF.